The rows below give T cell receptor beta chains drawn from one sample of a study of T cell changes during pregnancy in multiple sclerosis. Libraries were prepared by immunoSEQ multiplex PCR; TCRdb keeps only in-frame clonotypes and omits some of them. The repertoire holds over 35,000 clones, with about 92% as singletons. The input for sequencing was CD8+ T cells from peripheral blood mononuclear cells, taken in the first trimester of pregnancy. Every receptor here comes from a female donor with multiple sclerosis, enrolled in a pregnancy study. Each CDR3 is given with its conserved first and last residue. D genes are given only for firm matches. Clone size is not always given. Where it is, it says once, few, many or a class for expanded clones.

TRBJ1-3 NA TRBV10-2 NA TGCGCCAGCAGTGAGCAGGGTTTCTCTGGAAACACCATATATTTT CASSEQGFSGNTIYF
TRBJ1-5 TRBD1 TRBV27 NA TGTGCCAGCAGTCCGGGACAGGGAGGACAGCCCCAGCATTTT CASSPGQGGQPQHF
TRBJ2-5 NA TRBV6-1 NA TGTGCCAGCACCAATAGTGAAATCTGGGAGACCCAGTACTTC CASTNSEIWETQYF
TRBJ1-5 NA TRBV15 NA TGTGCCACCAGCAGAGTCGGTGGGAGTCAGCCCCAGCATTTT CATSRVGGSQPQHF
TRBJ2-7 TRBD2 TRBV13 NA TGTGCCAGCAGCTACCCTAGCGGGGGGCGGTTCGAGCAGTACTTC CASSYPSGGRFEQYF
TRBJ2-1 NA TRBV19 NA TGTGCCAGTATCGGACAGTTGGACAATGAGCAGTTCTTC CASIGQLDNEQFF
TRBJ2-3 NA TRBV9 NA TGTGCCAGCGGCCCCGGGGGGCCCACAGATACGCAGTATTTT CASGPGGPTDTQYF
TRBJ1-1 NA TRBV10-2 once TGCGCCAGCAGTGAGTCTGTACTCATGAACACTGAAGCTTTCTTT CASSESVLMNTEAFF
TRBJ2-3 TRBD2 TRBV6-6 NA TGTGCCAGCAGTACTAGCGGGGGGGGAGCTGATACGCAGTATTTT CASSTSGGGADTQYF
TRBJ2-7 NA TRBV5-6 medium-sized TGTGCCAGCAGCGGGGAAATAATAGGGGCTCCGGACTACGAGCAGTACTTC CASSGEIIGAPDYEQYF
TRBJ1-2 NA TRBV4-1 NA TGCGCCAGCAGCCCACCGGACAGCTACTTGGTTGGCTACACCTTC CASSPPDSYLVGYTF
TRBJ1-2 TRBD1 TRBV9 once TGTGCCAGCACCGAGACAGGGGCTTCACTCTATGGCTACACCTTC CASTETGASLYGYTF
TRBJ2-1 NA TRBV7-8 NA TGTGCCAGCAGCTTAGGAGAATACAATGAGCAGTTCTTC CASSLGEYNEQFF
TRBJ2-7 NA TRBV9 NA TGTGCCAGCAGCGTATCTCCGGGCTCGGGAAACTACGAGCAGTACTTC CASSVSPGSGNYEQYF
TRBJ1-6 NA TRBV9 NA TGTGCCAGCAGCGCACCCCAACAGAATTCACCCCTCCACTTT CASSAPQQNSPLHF
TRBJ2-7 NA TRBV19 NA TGTGCCAGTAGCTTAGGGGGGGTGGACGAGCAGTACTTC CASSLGGVDEQYF
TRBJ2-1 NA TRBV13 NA TGTGCCAGCAGGATGTGGAGTCTCGAAGATTTTAGCTCCTACAATGAGCAGTTCTTC CASRMWSLEDFSSYNEQFF
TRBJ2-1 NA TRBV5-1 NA TGCGCCAGCAGGGCGGGGAATGAGCAGTTCTTC CASRAGNEQFF
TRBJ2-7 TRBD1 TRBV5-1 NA TGCGCCAGCAGCTTAGGACAGGGTGCTTCCTACGAGCAGTACTTC CASSLGQGASYEQYF
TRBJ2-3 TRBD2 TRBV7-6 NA TGTGCCAGCAGCCTACTGTCGGCGGGGGAGGGGACAGATACGCAGTATTTT CASSLLSAGEGTDTQYF
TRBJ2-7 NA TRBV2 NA TGTGCCAGCATACAGGAATGGGGCTACGAGCAGTACTTC CASIQEWGYEQYF
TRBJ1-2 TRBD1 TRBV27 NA TGTGCCAGCAGACACCGAGAACAGGGGCCCCGGAATGGCTACACCTTC CASRHREQGPRNGYTF
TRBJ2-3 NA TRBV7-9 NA TGTGCCAGCAGCTTAGGCCAGGGTGGTATTGATACGCAGTATTTT CASSLGQGGIDTQYF
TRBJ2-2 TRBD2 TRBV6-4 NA TGTGCCAGCAGCACTAGCGCGAACACCGGGGAGCTGTTTTTT CASSTSANTGELFF
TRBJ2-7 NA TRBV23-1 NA TGCGCCAGCAGTCGGGAACAGGGTCCTTCCTACGAGCAGTACTTC CASSREQGPSYEQYF
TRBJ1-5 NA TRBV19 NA TGTGCCAGTACCTCCCTTGGGGGGGGCAATCAGCCCCAGCATTTT CASTSLGGGNQPQHF
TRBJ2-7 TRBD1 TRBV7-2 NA TGTGCCAGCAGCTTAATACAGGGGGCGTGGGAGCAGTACTTC CASSLIQGAWEQYF
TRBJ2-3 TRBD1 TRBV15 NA TGTGCCACCAGCCCCCGGGGACAGGGAAGCACAGATACGCAGTATTTT CATSPRGQGSTDTQYF
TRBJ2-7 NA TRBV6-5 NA TGTGCCAGCAGTTACTCGGGCAGGGACGAGCAGTACTTC CASSYSGRDEQYF
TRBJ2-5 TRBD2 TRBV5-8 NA TGTGCCAGCAGCGGAGGGACTAGCGGGGGGTCCTTCGATACAGAGACCCAGTACTTC CASSGGTSGGSFDTETQYF
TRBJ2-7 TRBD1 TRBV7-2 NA TGTGCCAGCAGCAGACAGGGGGCCTACGAGCAGTACTTC CASSRQGAYEQYF
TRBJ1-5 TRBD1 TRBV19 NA TGTGCCAGTACGGGACAGGTGAATCAGCCCCAGCATTTT CASTGQVNQPQHF
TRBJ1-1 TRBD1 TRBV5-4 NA TGTGCCAGCAGCCCCGGGACAGGGGCTTTTGAAGCTTTCTTT CASSPGTGAFEAFF
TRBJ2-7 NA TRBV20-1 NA TGCAGTGCTAGTCGTGGACTCGAGCAGTACTTC CSASRGLEQYF
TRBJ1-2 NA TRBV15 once TGTGCCACCAGCAGAGAAGAGGGTGATGGCTACACCTTC CATSREEGDGYTF
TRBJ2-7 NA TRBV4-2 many TGTGCCAGCAGCCAGAACAGGGAAAACCCCTACGAGCAGTACTTC CASSQNRENPYEQYF
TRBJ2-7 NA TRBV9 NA TGTGCCAGCAGCGTAGATGGACAGTCCTACGAGCAGTACTTC CASSVDGQSYEQYF
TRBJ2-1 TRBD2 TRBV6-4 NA TGTGCCAGCAAAGCTAGCGGGGGGACCTACAATGAGCAGTTCTTC CASKASGGTYNEQFF
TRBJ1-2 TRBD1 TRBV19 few TGTGCCAGTAGTCCGGGGACAGGGGGCTATGGCTACACCTTC CASSPGTGGYGYTF
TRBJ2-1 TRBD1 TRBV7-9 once TGTGCCAGCAGCCGACAGGGCCATGAGCAGTTCTTC CASSRQGHEQFF
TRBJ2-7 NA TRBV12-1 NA TGTGCCAGCAGCTTTCAGCCGGGACAGGGGTCCGAGCAGTACTTC CASSFQPGQGSEQYF
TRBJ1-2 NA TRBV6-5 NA TGTGCCAGCAGTTACTTTTCGGACAGTAACTATGGCTACACCTTC CASSYFSDSNYGYTF
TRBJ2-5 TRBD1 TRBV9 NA TGTGCCAGCAGCGTAGATTGGGGACAGGGAGAGACCCAGTACTTC CASSVDWGQGETQYF
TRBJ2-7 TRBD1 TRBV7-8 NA TGTGCCAGCAGCTCCCCGGGACAGGGTTCCTACGAGCAGTACTTC CASSSPGQGSYEQYF
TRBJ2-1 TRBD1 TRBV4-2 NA TGTGCCAGCAGCCACGGACAGGGGGCGAATGAGCAGTTCTTC CASSHGQGANEQFF
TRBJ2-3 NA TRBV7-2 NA TGTGCCAGCAGCTCCGATCCGTGGACAAAGATTAGCACAGATACGCAGTATTTT CASSSDPWTKISTDTQYF
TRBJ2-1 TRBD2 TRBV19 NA TGTGCCAGTAGTAACCTAGCGGGGGGTTATAATGAGCAGTTCTTC CASSNLAGGYNEQFF
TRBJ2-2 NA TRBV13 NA TGTGCCAGCAGCTTAGGTGCCCAGGGGACCACCTCTAGGGAGCTGTTTTTT CASSLGAQGTTSRELFF
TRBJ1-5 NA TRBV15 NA TGTGCCACCAGCAGGGCACGGGACATTATATATCAGCCCCAGCATTTT CATSRARDIIYQPQHF
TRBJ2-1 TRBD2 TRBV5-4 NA TGTGCCAGCAGTACCGGGACTAGCGGGGGTTTTGAGCAGTTCTTC CASSTGTSGGFEQFF
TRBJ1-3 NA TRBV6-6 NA TGTGCCAGCAGTTCACACAGTTCCTCTGGAAACACCATATATTTT CASSSHSSSGNTIYF
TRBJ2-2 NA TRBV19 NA TGTGCCAGTAGTGAATCAGGGGCCGGGGAGCTGTTTTTT CASSESGAGELFF
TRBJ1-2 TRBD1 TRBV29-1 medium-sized TGCAGCGTTGACCAGGGGGCGAGTAACTATGGCTACACCTTC CSVDQGASNYGYTF
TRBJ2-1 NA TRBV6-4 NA TGTGCCAGCAGTGTCGGGACTGAGGATGAGCAGTTCTTC CASSVGTEDEQFF